These 22 T cell receptor beta chains share one sample of origin, sequenced in a study of T cells after yellow fever vaccination. TCRdb fed the 5' RACE reads into MiXCR, producing one record per CDR3 protein. This sample has under 550,000 distinct CDR3 sequences, with about a fifth found just once. The sample consisted of PBMCs, taken more than 20 days after the first yellow fever vaccination. Every receptor here comes from a man aged 18 to 29 who received the YFV17D yellow fever vaccine.

The CDR3 nucleotides are TGTGCCAGCAGACCGGGACTAGCGTCAGATACGCAGTATTTT. This sequence encodes CASRPGLASDTQYF. V usage is TRBV11-2 and J usage is TRBJ2-3; 10 bases are a match to TRBD2. Germline CDR1 is SGHAT and CDR2 is FQNNGV. Trimming at V came to 6 bases and at J to 4 bases, leaving 4 bases not matched to a gene. The CDR3 consists of 14 residues.

This chain connects TRBV7-2 to TRBJ1-2, with a weak D call TRBD1 (6 bases). The germline V gene has CDR1 SGHTA and CDR2 FQGNSA. Trimming took 2 bases from V and 8 from J, leaving 18 bases between them. The CDR3 is 15 residues long. The CDR3 loop is CASSLFMGARDGYTF. The CDR3, as DNA: TGTGCCAGCAGCTTATTCATGGGGGCGCGGGACGGCTACACCTTC.

This clonotype was detected many times. The rearrangement joins TRBV7-6 to TRBJ2-7, with 12 bases aligning to TRBD2. CDR1 SGHVS and CDR2 FNYEAQ come from the germline V gene. Trimming took 5 bases from V and 0 from J; bases not matched to a gene: 8. The CDR3 contains 17 residues. For the CDR3, the DNA is TGTGCCAGCAGCCCGCTGCTGACTAGCGGGGGCTCCTACGAGCAGTACTTC. This encodes CASSPLLTSGGSYEQYF.

The sample holds one count of this clonotype. V and J are TRBV7-2 and TRBJ2-3, with D maybe TRBD2 (6 bases). V was shortened by 3 bases and J by 0 bases, with 13 bases between the two germline ends. Per germline, CDR1 SGHTA and CDR2 FQGNSA. CDR3 size: 16 residues. CDR3 sequence (DNA): TGTGCCAGCAGCTTTCGAGGTGGAGGGAGCACAGATACGCAGTATTTT. It codes for CASSFRGGGSTDTQYF.

Points on this clonotype: A read error may account for a junction end that differs from germline. The chain joins TRBV5-1 to TRBJ2-1; possibly TRBD1 or TRBD2 for D (5 bases each). Germline CDR1 SGHRS, CDR2 YFSETQ. This CDR3 is 17 amino acids long. The chain's CDR3 is CASSFVRGRSSYNEQFF. The CDR3 DNA reads TGCGCCAGTAGCTTCGTCCGGGGACGCAGCTCCTACAATGAGCAGTTCTTC.

The V gene is TRBV4-2, the J gene TRBJ1-6; D perhaps matches TRBD1 (6 bases). The germline CDR1 and CDR2 sequences are LGHNA and YNFKEQ. The CDR3 extends over 16 amino acids. The V and J ends lost 4 bases and 3 bases respectively, with 13 bases between them. The chain's CDR3 is CASSPRSDSYNSPLHF. The CDR3, as DNA: TGTGCCAGCAGCCCCCGCTCGGACAGCTATAATTCACCCCTCCACTTT.

The chain joins TRBV5-8 to TRBJ2-3; D gene uncertain. Germline V gene sequence: CDR1 SGHTS, CDR2 YDEGEE. This CDR3 has 14 amino acids. V lost 0 bases to trimming and J lost 0 bases, with 5 bases between them. The CDR3 loop is CASSLDWSTDTQYF. In DNA form, the CDR3 reads TGTGCCAGCAGCTTGGACTGGAGCACAGATACGCAGTATTTT.

This clonotype has only a few counts. The chain has TRBV4-2 and TRBJ1-2, with D uncertain. CDR1 and CDR2 from the germline V gene are LGHNA and YNFKEQ. CDR3 length: 15 residues. Between the trimmed V and J ends, which lost 0 bases and 1 base, there was a span of 9 bases. The CDR3: CASSQEITVNYGYTF. As DNA, the CDR3 is TGTGCCAGCAGCCAAGAAATTACAGTTAACTATGGCTACACCTTC.

V usage is TRBV4-3 and J usage is TRBJ1-1, with D possibly matching TRBD1 (6 bases). Trimming cost V 0 bases and J 7 bases, with 15 bases left between them. CDR1 and CDR2 (germline): LGHNA, YSLEER. The CDR3 totals 15 residues. CDR3: CASSQDPGALGEAFF. CDR3 sequence (DNA): TGCGCCAGCAGCCAAGATCCGGGGGCGCTGGGTGAAGCTTTCTTT.

This clonotype was observed a few times. The J gene is TRBJ2-3, the V gene TRBV5-1; D is perhaps TRBD2 (6 bases). The germline V gene encodes CDR1 SGHRS and CDR2 YFSETQ. This CDR3 spans 13 amino acids. The ends were cut back, 4 bases at V and 4 bases at J, with 10 bases in the middle. As DNA, the CDR3 is TGCGCCAGCAGCGGCGGGGTCGCAGATACGCAGTATTTT. Translation gives CASSGGVADTQYF.

Ten or more counts support this clonotype. The gene calls are TRBV11-2 and TRBJ2-3; D not resolved. Looked up from germline, CDR1 is SGHAT and CDR2 is FQNNGV. The CDR3 runs to 13 residues. V was shortened by 1 base and J by 2 bases, with 4 bases between the two germline ends. CDR3 coding DNA: TGTGCCAGCAGCTTAGCACCCACAGATACGCAGTATTTT. Its translation: CASSLAPTDTQYF.

This chain links TRBV7-6 with TRBJ2-7; TRBD1 might be the D (6 bases). The ends were cut back, 3 bases at V and 5 bases at J, with 14 bases in the middle. The CDR3 has 14 amino acids. Per the germline V gene, CDR1 is SGHVS and CDR2 is FNYEAQ. The CDR3 coding sequence is TGTGCCAGCAGCTTCCAAGGGGGAGCCAACGAGCAGTACTTC. It codes for CASSFQGGANEQYF.

A few counts support this clonotype. The chain couples TRBV5-1 to TRBJ1-1; 7 bases are a match to TRBD1. V lost 0 bases and J lost 1; bases outside the gene matches: 3. Germline V gene data show CDR1 as SGHRS and CDR2 as YFSETQ. This CDR3 comprises 15 residues. The CDR3 sequence is CASSLAGTENTEAFF. CDR3 DNA: TGCGCCAGCAGCTTGGCGGGGACAGAGAACACTGAAGCTTTCTTT. Filled out from reference TRBV5-1 and TRBJ1-1, the complete variable domain reads KAGVTQTPRYLIKTRGQQVTLSCSPISGHRSVSWYQQTPGQGLQFLFEYFSETQRNKGNFPGRFSGRQFSNSRSEMNVSTLELGDSALYLCASSLAGTENTEAFFGQGTRLTVV.

The V call is TRBV4-1, the J call TRBJ2-4; TRBD1 matches at 7 bases. Germline trimming cut 3 bases from V and 4 bases from J; bases unmatched to any gene: 15. Germline-derived CDR1 and CDR2 are MGHRA and YSYEKL. This CDR3 region has 18 residues. The CDR3 nucleotides are TGCGCCAGCAGCCACATAGGGACAGCCCTCGTAGTAAAAAACATTCAGTACTTC. Residues: CASSHIGTALVVKNIQYF.

The chain recombines TRBV5-1 with TRBJ1-1; D may be TRBD1 (5 bases). V shed 2 bases and J shed 2 bases, with 10 bases lying between them. The length of the CDR3 is 14 residues. Germline V gene sequence: CDR1 SGHRS, CDR2 YFSETQ. This CDR3 reads CASSFYRTNTEAFF. As DNA, the CDR3 is TGCGCCAGCAGCTTCTACAGGACTAACACTGAAGCTTTCTTT.

This clonotype has more than one count but fewer than ten. The V and J genes are TRBV7-8 and TRBJ2-5; 7 nucleotides match TRBD1. CDR1 is SGHVS and CDR2 is FQNEAQ in the germline V gene. J lost 1 base, V lost 5 bases, and 4 bases had no gene match. CDR3 size: 14 residues. CDR3 region: CASSPGQVQETQYF. The DNA for the CDR3 is TGTGCCAGCAGCCCCGGACAGGTCCAAGAGACCCAGTACTTC.

This clonotype was recorded at least ten times. The chain combines TRBV9 with TRBJ1-6; TRBD1 matches at 8 bases. Germline values: CDR1 SGDLS, CDR2 YYNGEE. The V gene end was trimmed by 4 bases and the J gene end by 7 bases; junction bases not matched to a gene: 7. The CDR3 runs 15 residues. The CDR3 sequence: CASSSRDRLNSPLHF. In DNA form, the CDR3 reads TGTGCCAGCAGCTCCCGGGACAGGTTAAATTCACCCCTCCACTTT.

The chain carries TRBV18 and TRBJ2-5; D may be TRBD2 (5 bases). Trimming pared 1 base from V and 3 bases from J, leaving 9 bases between. The V gene's germline CDR1 is KGHSH and CDR2 LQKENI. This CDR3 is built from 14 residues. This chain's CDR3 is CASSPRRAEETQYF. The CDR3 DNA reads as TGTGCCAGCTCACCACGGCGGGCTGAAGAGACCCAGTACTTC.

A few counts support this clonotype. CDR3: CASSAPPAQNTGELFF. For the CDR3, the DNA is TGTGCCAGCAGCGCCCCACCGGCACAGAACACCGGGGAGCTGTTTTTT. This chain connects TRBV7-2 to TRBJ2-2; unclear D gene. Trimming left V 5 bases short and J 1 base short, with 14 bases between. Germline V lookup: CDR1 SGHTA, CDR2 FQGNSA. The CDR3 loop spans 16 amino acids.

The gene calls are TRBV5-1 and TRBJ1-2, with TRBD1 matching over 7 bases. After removal of 4 bases from V and 4 bases from J, the junction contained 4 bases not matched to a gene. Germline V gene data show CDR1 as SGHRS and CDR2 as YFSETQ. CDR3 length: 13 residues. The CDR3: CASSPTGFYGYTF. For the CDR3, the DNA is TGCGCCAGCAGCCCGACAGGGTTCTATGGCTACACCTTC.

J is TRBJ2-5 and V is TRBV6-2 or TRBV6-3, with D unresolved. CDR3 size: 15 residues. Per germline, CDR1 MNHEY and CDR2 SVGEGT. The V end was cut by 0 bases, the J end by 5 bases, with 13 bases between. CDR3 in amino acids: CASSYSMETVETQYF. CDR3 sequence (DNA): TGTGCCAGCAGTTACTCGATGGAGACGGTGGAGACCCAGTACTTC.

The chain's CDR3 is CATAGVNTEAFF. The CDR3 DNA follows: TGTGCCACCGCCGGGGTGAACACTGAAGCTTTCTTT. The V call is TRBV10-3, the J call TRBJ1-1; D is uncertain. Germline lookup yields CDR1 ENHRY and CDR2 SYGVKD. The CDR3 is 12 amino acids. With 10 bases removed from V and 0 bases from J, the gap between germline ends came to 9 bases.